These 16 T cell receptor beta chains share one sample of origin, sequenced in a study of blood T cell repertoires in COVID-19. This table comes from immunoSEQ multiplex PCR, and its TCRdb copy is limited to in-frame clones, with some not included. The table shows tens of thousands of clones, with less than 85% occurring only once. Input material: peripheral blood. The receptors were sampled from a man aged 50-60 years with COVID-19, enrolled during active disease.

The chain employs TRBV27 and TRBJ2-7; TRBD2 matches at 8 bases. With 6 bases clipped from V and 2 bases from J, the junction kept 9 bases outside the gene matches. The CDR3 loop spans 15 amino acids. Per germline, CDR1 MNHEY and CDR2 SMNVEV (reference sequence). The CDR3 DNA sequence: TGTGCCAGCAGCAAACGGGCGGGGGGTACCTACGAGCAGTACTTC. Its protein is CASSKRAGGTYEQYF.

The DNA of the CDR3 is TGCGCCAGCAGCTCGGGACTAGCGGGGGGTACCGGGGAGCTGTTTTTT. Amino acids: CASSSGLAGGTGELFF. The chain combines TRBV5-1 with TRBJ2-2; TRBD2 agrees at 15 bases. The CDR3 consists of 16 residues. Germline CDR1 and CDR2: SGHRS and YFSETQ. V trimming: 3 bases; J trimming: 5 bases; junction bases outside the gene matches: 2.

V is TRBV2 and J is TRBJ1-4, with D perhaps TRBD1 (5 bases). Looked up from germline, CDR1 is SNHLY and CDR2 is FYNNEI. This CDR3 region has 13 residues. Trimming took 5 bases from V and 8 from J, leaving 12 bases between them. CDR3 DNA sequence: TGTGCCAGCAGTAAGGGGCCCGGGGAAAAACTGTTTTTT. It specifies CASSKGPGEKLFF.

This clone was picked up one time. CDR3 sequence reads: CASGTGTYDNEQFF. DNA for the CDR3: TGTGCTAGTGGCACTGGGACATACGACAATGAGCAGTTCTTC. V gene TRBV12-5 combines with J gene TRBJ2-1, with TRBD1 as a possible D gene (6 bases). Germline V gives CDR1 LGHNT, CDR2 FRNRAP. The CDR3 runs to 14 residues. The V and J ends lost 6 bases and 5 bases respectively, with 14 bases between them.

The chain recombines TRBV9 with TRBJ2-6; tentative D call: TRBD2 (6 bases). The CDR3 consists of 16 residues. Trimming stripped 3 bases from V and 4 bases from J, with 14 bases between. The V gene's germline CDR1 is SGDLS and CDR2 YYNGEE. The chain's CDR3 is CASSAPLEGGANVLTF. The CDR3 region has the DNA TGTGCCAGCAGCGCCCCGTTGGAGGGAGGGGCCAACGTCCTGACTTTC.

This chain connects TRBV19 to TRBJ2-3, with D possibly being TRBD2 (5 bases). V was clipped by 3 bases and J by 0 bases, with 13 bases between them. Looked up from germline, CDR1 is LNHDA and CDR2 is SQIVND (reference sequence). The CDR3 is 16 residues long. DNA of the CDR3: TGTGCCAGTAGTATCCGGACTGCGCCTAGCACAGATACGCAGTATTTT. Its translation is CASSIRTAPSTDTQYF. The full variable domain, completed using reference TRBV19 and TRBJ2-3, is DGGITQSPKYLFRKEGQNVTLSCEQNLNHDAMYWYRQDPGQGLRLIYYSQIVNDFQKGDIAEGYSVSREKKESFPLTVTSAQKNPTAFYLCASSIRTAPSTDTQYFGPGTRLTVL.

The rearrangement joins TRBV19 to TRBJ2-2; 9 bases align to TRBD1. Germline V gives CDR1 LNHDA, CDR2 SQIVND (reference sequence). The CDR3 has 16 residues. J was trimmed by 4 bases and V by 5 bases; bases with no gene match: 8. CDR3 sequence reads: CASSRGQGLGTGELFF. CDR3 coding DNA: TGTGCCAGTAGTCGAGGACAGGGGCTTGGCACCGGGGAGCTGTTTTTT.

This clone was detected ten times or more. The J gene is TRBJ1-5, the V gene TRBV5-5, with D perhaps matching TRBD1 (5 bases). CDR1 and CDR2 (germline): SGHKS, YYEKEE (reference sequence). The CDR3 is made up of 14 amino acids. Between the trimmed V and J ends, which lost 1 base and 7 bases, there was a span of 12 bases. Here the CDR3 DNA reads TGTGCCAGCAGCTTGATCTTGGGGCCCCAGCCCCAGCATTTT. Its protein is CASSLILGPQPQHF.

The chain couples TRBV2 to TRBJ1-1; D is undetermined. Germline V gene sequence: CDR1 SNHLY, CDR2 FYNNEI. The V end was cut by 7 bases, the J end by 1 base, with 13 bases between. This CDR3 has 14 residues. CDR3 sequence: CASMRSLANTEAFF. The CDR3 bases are TGTGCCAGCATGAGGTCGCTTGCGAACACTGAAGCTTTCTTT.

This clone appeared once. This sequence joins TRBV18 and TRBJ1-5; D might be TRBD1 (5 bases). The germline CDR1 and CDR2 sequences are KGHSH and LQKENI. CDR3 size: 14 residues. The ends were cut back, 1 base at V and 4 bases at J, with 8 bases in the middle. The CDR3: CASSPREGNQPQHF. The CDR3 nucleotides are TGTGCCAGCTCACCACGGGAGGGGAATCAGCCCCAGCATTTT. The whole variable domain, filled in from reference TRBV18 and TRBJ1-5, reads NAGVMQNPRHLVRRRGQEARLRCSPMKGHSHVYWYRQLPEEGLKFMVYLQKENIIDESGMPKERFSAEFPKEGPSILRIQQVVRGDSAAYFCASSPREGNQPQHFGDGTRLSIL.

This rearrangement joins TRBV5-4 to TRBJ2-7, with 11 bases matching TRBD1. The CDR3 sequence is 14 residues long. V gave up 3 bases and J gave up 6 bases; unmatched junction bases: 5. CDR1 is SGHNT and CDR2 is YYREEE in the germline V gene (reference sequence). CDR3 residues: CASSSGTGGPEQYF. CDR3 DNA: TGTGCCAGCAGCTCCGGGACAGGGGGTCCCGAGCAGTACTTC. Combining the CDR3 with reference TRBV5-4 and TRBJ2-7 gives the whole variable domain ETGVTQSPTHLIKTRGQQVTLRCSSQSGHNTVSWYQQALGQGPQFIFQYYREEENGRGNFPPRFSGLQFPNYSSELNVNALELDDSALYLCASSSGTGGPEQYFGPGTRLTVT.

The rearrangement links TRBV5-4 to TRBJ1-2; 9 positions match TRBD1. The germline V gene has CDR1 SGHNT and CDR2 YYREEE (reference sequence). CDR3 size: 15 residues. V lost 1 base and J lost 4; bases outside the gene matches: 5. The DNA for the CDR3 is TGTGCCAGCAGCTTGTTACAGGGGGCGGGCTATGGCTACACCTTC. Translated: CASSLLQGAGYGYTF.

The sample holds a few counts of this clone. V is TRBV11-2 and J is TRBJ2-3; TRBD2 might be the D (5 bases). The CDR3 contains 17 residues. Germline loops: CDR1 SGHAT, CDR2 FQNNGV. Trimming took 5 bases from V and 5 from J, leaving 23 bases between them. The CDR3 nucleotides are TGTGCCAGCAGCCAACGCTGGGCGGGCCGGACCCGAGATACGCAGTATTTT. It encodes CASSQRWAGRTRDTQYF.

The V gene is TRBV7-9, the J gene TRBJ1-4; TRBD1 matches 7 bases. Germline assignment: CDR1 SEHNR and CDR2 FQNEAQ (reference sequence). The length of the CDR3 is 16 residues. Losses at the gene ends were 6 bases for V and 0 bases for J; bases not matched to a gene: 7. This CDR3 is CASSPGQFATNEKLFF. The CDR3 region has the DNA TGTGCCAGCAGTCCGGGACAGTTTGCAACTAATGAAAAACTGTTTTTT.

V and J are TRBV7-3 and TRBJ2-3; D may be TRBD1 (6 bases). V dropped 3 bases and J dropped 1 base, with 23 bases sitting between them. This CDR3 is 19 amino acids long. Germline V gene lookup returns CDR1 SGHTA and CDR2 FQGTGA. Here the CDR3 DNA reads TGTGCCAGCAGCTTCAGACAGGACCAAAAGGGGAATGGCACAGATACGCAGTATTTT. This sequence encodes CASSFRQDQKGNGTDTQYF.

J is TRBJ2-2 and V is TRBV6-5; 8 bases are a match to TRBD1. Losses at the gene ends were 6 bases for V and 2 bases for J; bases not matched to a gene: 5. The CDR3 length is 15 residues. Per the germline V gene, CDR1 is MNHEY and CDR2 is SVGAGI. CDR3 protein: CASRRTGTNTGELFF. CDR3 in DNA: TGTGCCAGCAGGAGGACAGGGACAAACACCGGGGAGCTGTTTTTT.